This T cell receptor (beta chain) was identified in a study of shared clonotypes between healthy human individuals. For the study at large: Donors had three CD4 naive, three CD4 memory, two CD8 naive and one CD8 memory plate apiece.

V was trimmed by 2 bases and J by 4 bases, leaving 14 bases between them. CDR3 size: 15 residues. From germline, CDR1 is SGHDN and CDR2 FVKESK. CD8 cells regarded as naive lacked CD45RO, were positively chosen for CCR7, and omitted terminally differentiated effector memory CD45RA+ cells. Deep was the level used in running the assay. The authors distributed each subset's genomic DNA evenly over several immunoSEQ plates. A 200 ng quantity of DNA, 25,000 to 30,000 T cell genomes, went into the sorted-subset replicate PCRs. The table came from immunoSEQ multiplex PCR; TCRdb's copy has only in-frame clones and leaves some out. Here the sample spans under 850,000 clones, roughly 92% being singletons.

Sequenced: naive CD8+ T cells sorted from blood. The chain couples TRBV14 to TRBJ2-5, with D maybe TRBD1 (6 bases). This TCR was sampled from a man between 25 and 39 years old in good health. The CDR3, as DNA: TGTGCCAGCAGCCAACCTAGGCAGGGGCCAGAGACCCAGTACTTC. Residues: CASSQPRQGPETQYF.